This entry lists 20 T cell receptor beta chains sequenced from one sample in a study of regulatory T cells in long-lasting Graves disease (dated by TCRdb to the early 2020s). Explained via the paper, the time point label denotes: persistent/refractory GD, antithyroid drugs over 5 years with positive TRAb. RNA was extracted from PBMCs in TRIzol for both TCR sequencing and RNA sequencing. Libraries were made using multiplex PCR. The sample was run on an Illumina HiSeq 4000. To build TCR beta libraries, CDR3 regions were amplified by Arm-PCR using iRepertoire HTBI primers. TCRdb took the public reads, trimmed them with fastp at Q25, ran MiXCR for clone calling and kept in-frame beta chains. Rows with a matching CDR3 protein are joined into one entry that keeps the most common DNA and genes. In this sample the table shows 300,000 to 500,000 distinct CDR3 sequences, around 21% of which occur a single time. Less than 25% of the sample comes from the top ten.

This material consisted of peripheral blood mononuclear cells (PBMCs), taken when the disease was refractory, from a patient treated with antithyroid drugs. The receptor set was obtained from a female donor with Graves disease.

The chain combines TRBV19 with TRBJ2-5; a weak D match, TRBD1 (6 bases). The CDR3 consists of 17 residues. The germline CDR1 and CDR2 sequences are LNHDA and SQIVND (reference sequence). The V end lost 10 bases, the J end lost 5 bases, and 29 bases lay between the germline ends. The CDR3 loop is CAIWEYTAGDNRETQYF. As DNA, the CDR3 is TGTGCCATCTGGGAGTATACGGCAGGGGACAACCGGGAGACCCAGTACTTC.

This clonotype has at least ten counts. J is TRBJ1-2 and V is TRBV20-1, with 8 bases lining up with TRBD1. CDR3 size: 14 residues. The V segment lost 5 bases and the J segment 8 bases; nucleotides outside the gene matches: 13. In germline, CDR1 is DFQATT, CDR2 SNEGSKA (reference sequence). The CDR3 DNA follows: TGCAGTGCTCCAAAGACAGGGGATATCGGGGGCTACACCTTC. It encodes CSAPKTGDIGGYTF.

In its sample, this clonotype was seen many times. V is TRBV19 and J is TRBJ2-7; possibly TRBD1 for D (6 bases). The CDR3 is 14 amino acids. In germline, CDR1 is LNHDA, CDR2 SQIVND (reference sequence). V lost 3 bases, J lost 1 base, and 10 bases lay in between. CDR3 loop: CASSISDSSYEQYF. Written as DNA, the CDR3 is TGTGCCAGTAGTATCTCGGACAGTTCCTACGAGCAGTACTTC.

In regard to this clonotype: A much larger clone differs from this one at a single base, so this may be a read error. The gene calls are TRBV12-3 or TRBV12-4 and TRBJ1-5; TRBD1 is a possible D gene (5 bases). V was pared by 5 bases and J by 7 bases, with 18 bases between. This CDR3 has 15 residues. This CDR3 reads CASSPTLAGRQPQHF. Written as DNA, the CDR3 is TGTGCCAGCAGTCCGACATTGGCAGGGCGGCAGCCCCAGCATTTT.

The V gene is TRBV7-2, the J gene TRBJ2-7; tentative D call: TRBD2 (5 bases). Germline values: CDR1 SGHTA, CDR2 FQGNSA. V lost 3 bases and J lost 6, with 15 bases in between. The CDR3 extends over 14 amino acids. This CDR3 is CASSLMGVQREQYF. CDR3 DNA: TGTGCCAGCAGCTTGATGGGAGTACAGCGCGAGCAGTACTTC.

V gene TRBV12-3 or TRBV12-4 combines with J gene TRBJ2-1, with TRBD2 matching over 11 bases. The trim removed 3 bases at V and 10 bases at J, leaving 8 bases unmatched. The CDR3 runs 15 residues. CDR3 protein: CASSLSSGRPGEQFF. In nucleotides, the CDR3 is TGTGCCAGCAGTTTGTCTAGCGGGAGGCCGGGCGAGCAGTTCTTC.

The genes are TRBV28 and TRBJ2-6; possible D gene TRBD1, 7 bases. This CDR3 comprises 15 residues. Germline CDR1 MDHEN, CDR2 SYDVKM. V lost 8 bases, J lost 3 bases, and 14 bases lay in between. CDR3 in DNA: TGTGCCAGCGCAGGAGGGGGCCTTGGGGCCAACGTCCTGACTTTC. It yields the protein CASAGGGLGANVLTF.

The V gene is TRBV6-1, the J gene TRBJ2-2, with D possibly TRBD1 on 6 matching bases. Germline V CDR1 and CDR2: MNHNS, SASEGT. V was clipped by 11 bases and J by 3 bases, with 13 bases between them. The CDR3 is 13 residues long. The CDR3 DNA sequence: TGTGCCGGCGCCGGGACATACACCGGGGAGCTGTTTTTT. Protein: CAGAGTYTGELFF.

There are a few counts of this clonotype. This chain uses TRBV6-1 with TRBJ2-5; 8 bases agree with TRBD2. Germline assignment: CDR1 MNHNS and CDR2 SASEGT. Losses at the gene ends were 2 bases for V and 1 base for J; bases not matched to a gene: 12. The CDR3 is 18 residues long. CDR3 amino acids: CASSERAGVRNAQETQYF. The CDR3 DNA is TGTGCCAGCAGTGAAAGAGCGGGGGTAAGGAATGCCCAAGAGACCCAGTACTTC.

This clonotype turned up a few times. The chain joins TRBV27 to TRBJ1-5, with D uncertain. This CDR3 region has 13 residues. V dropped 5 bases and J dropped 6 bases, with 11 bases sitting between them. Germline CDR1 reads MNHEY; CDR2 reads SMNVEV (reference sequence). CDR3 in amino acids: CASSPGAAQPQHF. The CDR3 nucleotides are TGTGCCAGCAGTCCGGGAGCCGCTCAGCCCCAGCATTTT.

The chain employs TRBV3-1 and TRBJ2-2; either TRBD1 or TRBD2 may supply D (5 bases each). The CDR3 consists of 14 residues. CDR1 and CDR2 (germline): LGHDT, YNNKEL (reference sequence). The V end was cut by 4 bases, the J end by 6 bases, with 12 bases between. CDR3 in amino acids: CASSRGRGAGELFF. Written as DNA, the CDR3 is TGTGCCAGCAGCCGGGGACGTGGGGCCGGGGAGCTGTTTTTT.

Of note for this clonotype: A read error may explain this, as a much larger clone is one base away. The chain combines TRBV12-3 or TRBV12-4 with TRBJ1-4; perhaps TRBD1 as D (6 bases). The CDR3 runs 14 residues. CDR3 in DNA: TGTGCCGGCAGCTACAGGGAGATTAATGAAAAACTGTTTTTT. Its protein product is CAGSYREINEKLFF.

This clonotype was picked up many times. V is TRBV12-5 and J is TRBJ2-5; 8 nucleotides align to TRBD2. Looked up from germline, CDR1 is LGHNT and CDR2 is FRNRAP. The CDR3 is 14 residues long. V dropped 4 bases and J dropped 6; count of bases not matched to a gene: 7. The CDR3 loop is CASGSGLAGQTQYF. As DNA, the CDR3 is TGTGCTAGTGGTTCCGGACTAGCAGGGCAGACCCAGTACTTC.

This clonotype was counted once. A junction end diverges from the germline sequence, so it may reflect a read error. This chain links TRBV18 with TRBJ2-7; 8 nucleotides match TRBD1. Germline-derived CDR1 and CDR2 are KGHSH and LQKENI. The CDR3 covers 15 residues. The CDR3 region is CAGSQRTGRFDEQYF. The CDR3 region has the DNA TGTGCCGGCTCCCAAAGGACAGGGAGGTTCGACGAGCAGTACTTC.

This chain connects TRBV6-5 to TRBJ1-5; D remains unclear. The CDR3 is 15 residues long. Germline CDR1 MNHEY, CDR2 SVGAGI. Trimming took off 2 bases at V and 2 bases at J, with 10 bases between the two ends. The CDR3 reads CASSYSGIGNQPQHF. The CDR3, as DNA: TGTGCCAGCAGTTACAGCGGTATTGGCAATCAGCCCCAGCATTTT.

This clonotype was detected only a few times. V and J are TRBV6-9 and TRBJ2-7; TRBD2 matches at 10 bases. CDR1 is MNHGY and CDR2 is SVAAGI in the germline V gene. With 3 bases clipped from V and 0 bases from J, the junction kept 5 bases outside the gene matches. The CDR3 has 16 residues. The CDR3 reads CASSYASGSTSYEQYF. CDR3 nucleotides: TGTGCCAGCAGTTACGCTAGCGGGAGCACCTCCTACGAGCAGTACTTC.

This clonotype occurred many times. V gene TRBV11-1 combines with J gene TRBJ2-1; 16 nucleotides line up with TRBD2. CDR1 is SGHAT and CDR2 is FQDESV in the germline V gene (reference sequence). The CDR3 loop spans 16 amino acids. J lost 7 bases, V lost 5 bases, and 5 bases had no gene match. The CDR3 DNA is TGTGCCAGCAGCATGGGACTAGCGGGAGGGATGAATGAGCAGTTCTTC. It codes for CASSMGLAGGMNEQFF. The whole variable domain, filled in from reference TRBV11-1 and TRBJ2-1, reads EAEVAQSPRYKITEKSQAVAFWCDPISGHATLYWYRQILGQGPELLVQFQDESVVDDSQLPKDRFSAERLKGVDSTLKIQPAELGDSAMYLCASSMGLAGGMNEQFFGPGTRLTVL.

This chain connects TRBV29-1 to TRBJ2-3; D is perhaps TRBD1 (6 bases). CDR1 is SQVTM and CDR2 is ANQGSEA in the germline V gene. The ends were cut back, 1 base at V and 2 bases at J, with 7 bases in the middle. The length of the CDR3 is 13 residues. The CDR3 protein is CSVEGTVTDTQYF. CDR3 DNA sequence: TGCAGCGTTGAAGGGACAGTCACAGATACGCAGTATTTT.

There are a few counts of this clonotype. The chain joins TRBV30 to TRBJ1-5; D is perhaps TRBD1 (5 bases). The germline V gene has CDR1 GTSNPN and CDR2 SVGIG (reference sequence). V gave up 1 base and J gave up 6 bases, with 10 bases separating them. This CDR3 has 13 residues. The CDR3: CAWSARGGQPQHF. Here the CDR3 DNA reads TGTGCCTGGAGTGCTAGGGGTGGTCAGCCCCAGCATTTT.

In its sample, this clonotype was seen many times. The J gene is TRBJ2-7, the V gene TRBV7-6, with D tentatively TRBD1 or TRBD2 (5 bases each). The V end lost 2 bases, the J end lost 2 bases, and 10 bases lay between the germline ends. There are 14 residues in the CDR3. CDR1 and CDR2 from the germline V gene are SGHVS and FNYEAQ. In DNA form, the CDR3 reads TGTGCCAGCAGCTTATCGTCGGGACCCTACGAGCAGTACTTC. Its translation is CASSLSSGPYEQYF.